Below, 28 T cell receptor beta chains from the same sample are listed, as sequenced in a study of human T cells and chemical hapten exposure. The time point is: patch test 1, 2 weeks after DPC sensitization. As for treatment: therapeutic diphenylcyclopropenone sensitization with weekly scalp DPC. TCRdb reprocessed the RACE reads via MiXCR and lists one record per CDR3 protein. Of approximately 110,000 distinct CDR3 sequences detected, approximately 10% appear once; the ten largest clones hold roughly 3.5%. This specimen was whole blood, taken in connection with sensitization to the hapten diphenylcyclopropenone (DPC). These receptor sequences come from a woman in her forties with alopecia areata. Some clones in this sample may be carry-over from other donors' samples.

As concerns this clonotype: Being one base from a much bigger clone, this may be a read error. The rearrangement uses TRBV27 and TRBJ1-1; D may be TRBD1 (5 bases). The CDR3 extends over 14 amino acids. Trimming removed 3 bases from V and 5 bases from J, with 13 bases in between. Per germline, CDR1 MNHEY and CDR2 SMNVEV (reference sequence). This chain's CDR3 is CASSFLGGKTEAFF. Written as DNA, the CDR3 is TGTGCCAGCAGTTTTCTGGGGGGGAAGACTGAAGCTTTCTTT.

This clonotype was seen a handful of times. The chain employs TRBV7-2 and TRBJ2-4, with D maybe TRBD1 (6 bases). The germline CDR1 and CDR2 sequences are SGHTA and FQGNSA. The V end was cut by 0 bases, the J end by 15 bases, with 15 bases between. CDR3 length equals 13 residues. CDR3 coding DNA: TGTGCCAGCAGCTTAGCGCAGGGGCATAGTGGGTACTTC. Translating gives CASSLAQGHSGYF. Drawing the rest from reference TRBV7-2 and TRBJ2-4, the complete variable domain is GAGVSQSPSNKVTEKGKDVELRCDPISGHTALYWYRQSLGQGLEFLIYFQGNSAPDKSGLPSDRFSAERTGGSVSTLTIQRTQQEDSAVYLCASSLAQGHSGYFGAGTRLSVL.

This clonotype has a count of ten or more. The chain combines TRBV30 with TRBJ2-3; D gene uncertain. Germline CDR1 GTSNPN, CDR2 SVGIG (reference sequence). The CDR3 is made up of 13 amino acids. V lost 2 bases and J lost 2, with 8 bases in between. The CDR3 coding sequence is TGTGCCTGGAGTTTGGGAAACACAGATACGCAGTATTTT. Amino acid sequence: CAWSLGNTDTQYF.

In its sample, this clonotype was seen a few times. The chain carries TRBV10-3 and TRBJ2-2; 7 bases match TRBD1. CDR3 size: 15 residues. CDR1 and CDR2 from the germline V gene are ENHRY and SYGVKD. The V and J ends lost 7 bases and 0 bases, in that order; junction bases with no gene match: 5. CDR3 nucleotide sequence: TGTGCCATCACTGGGGACAGTACGAACACCGGGGAGCTGTTTTTT. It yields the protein CAITGDSTNTGELFF.

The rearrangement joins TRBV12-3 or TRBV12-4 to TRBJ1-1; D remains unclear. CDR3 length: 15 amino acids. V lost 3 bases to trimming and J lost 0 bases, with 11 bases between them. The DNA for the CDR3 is TGTGCCAGCAGTTTGTTCGCGACGGTGAACACTGAAGCTTTCTTT. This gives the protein CASSLFATVNTEAFF.

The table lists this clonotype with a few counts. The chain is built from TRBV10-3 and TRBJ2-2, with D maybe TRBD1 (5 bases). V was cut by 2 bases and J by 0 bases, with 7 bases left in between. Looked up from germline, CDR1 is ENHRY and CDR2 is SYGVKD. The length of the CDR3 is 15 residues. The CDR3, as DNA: TGTGCCATCAGTGAGGAGACAGCGAACACCGGGGAGCTGTTTTTT. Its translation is CAISEETANTGELFF.

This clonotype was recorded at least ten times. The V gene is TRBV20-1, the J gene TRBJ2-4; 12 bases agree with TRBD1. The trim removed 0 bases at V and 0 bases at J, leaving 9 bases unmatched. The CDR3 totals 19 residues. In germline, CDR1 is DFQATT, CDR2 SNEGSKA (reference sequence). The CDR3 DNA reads TGCAGTGCTAGAGATATCGGGACAGGGGGCCCCTTAGCCAAAAACATTCAGTACTTC. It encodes CSARDIGTGGPLAKNIQYF.

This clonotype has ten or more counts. The CDR3 coding sequence is TGCAGCGTTACAGGGATCACCGGGGAGCTGTTTTTT. It translates to CSVTGITGELFF. This rearrangement joins TRBV29-1 to TRBJ2-2, with D maybe TRBD1 (6 bases). The V gene's germline CDR1 is SQVTM and CDR2 ANQGSEA. The CDR3 extends over 12 amino acids. V lost 5 bases and J lost 4, with 8 bases in between.

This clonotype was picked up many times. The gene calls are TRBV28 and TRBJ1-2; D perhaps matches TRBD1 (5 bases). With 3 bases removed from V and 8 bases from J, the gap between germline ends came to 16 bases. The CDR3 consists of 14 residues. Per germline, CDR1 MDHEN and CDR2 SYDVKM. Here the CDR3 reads CASSLGGGLFGYTF. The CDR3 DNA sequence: TGTGCCAGCAGTTTGGGTGGGGGTTTGTTCGGCTACACCTTC.

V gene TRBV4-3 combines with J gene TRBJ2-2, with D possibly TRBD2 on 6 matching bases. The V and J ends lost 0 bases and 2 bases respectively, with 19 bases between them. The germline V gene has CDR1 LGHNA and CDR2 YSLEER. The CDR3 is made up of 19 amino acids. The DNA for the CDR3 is TGCGCCAGCAGCCAAGATCTTAACCAGGGCGGGGCAAACACCGGGGAGCTGTTTTTT. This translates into CASSQDLNQGGANTGELFF.

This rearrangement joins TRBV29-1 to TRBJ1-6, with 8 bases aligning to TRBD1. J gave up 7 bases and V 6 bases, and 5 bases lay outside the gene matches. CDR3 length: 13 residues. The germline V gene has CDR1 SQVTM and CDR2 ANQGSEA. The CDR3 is CSVGQERNSPLHF. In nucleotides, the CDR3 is TGCAGCGTGGGACAGGAAAGGAATTCACCCCTCCACTTT. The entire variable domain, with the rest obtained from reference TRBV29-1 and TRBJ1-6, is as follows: SAVISQKPSRDICQRGTSLTIQCQVDSQVTMMFWYRQQPGQSLTLIATANQGSEATYESGFVIDKFPISRPNLTFSTLTVSNMSPEDSSIYLCSVGQERNSPLHFGNGTRLTVT.

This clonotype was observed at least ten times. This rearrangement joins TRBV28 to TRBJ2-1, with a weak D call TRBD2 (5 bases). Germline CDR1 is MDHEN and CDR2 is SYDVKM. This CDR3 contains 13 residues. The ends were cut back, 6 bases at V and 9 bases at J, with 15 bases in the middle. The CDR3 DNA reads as TGTGCCAGCAGCAAAGGACCCCGGGGTGAGCAGTTCTTC. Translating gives CASSKGPRGEQFF.

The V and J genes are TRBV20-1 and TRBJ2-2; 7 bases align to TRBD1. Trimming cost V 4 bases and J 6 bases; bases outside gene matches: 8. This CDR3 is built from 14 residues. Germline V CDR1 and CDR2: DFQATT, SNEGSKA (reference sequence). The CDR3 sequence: CSANEGAHSGELFF. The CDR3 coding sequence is TGCAGTGCTAACGAGGGGGCCCACTCCGGGGAGCTGTTTTTT.

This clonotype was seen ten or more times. The CDR3 DNA reads TGTGCCAGCAGTTTGGCGGGGGGCGAGGACGGTGAGCAGTTCTTC. Translated: CASSLAGGEDGEQFF. This rearrangement joins TRBV28 to TRBJ2-1; 8 bases line up with TRBD2. V dropped 3 bases and J dropped 9; count of bases not matched to a gene: 10. The CDR3 is made up of 15 amino acids. Germline values: CDR1 MDHEN, CDR2 SYDVKM.

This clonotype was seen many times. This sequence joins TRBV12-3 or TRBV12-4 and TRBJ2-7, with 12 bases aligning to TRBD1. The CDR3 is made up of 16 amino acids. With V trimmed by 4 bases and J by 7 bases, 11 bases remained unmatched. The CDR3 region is CASSSGTGGSMKEQYF. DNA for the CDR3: TGTGCCAGCAGTTCCGGGACAGGGGGCTCGATGAAAGAGCAGTACTTC.

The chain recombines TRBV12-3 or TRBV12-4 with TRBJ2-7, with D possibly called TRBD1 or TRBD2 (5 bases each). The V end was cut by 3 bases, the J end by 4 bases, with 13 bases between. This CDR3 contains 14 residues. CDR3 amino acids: CASSLMAGSYEQYF. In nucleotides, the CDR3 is TGTGCCAGCAGTTTGATGGCAGGGAGTTACGAGCAGTACTTC.

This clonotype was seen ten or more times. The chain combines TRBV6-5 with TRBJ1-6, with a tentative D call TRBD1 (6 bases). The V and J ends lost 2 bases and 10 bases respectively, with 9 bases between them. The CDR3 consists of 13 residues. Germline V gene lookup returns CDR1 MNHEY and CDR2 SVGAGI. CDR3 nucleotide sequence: TGTGCCAGCAGTTACGGCCAGGGGTCACCCCTCCACTTT. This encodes CASSYGQGSPLHF.

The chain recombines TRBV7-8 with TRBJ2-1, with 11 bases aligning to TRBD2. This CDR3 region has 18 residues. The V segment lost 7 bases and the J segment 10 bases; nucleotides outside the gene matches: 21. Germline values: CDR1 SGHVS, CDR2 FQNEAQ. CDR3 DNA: TGTGCCAGCATCTCACCCCTTCGACTAGCGGGGACCCGAAGAGAGCAGTTCTTC. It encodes CASISPLRLAGTRREQFF.

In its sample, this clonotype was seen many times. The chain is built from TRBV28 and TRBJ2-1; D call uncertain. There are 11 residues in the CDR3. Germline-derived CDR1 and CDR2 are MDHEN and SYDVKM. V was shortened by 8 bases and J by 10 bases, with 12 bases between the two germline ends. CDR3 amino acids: CASLLSGEQFF. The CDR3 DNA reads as TGTGCCAGCCTCCTTTCCGGGGAGCAGTTCTTC.

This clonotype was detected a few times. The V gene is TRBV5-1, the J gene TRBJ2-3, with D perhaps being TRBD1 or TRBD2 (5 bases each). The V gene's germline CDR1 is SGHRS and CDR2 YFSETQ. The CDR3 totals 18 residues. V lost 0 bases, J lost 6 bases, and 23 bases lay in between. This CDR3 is CASSLEGVGATAMDTQYF. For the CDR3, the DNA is TGCGCCAGCAGCTTGGAGGGCGTCGGGGCTACAGCCATGGATACGCAGTATTTT.

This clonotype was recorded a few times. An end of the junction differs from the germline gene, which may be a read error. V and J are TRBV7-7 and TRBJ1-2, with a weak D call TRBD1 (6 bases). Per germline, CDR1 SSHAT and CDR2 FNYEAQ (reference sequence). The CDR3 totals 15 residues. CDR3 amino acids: CASITRGVANYGYTF. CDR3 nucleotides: TGTGCTAGCATTACTAGGGGGGTGGCTAACTATGGCTACACCTTC.

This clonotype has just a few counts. In nucleotides, the CDR3 is TGTGCCAGCAGCCTTGCGGGGCGAGGGCACGGAGAGCAGTACTTC. This encodes CASSLAGRGHGEQYF. The genes are TRBV3-1 and TRBJ2-7; a weak D match, TRBD2 (6 bases). CDR1 is LGHDT, CDR2 YNNKEL, per germline (reference sequence). The CDR3 extends over 15 amino acids. Trimming removed 4 bases from V and 7 bases from J, with 20 bases in between.

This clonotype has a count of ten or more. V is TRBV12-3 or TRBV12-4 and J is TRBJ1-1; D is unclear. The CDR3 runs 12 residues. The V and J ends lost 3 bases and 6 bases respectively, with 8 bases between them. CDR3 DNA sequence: TGTGCCAGCAGTTTCAACCCGGCTGAAGCTTTCTTT. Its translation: CASSFNPAEAFF.

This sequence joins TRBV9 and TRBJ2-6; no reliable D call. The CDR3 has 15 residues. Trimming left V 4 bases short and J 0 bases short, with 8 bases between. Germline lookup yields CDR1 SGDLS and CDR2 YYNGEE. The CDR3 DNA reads TGTGCCAGCAGCCCGTTAGACTCTGGGGCCAACGTCCTGACTTTC. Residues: CASSPLDSGANVLTF.

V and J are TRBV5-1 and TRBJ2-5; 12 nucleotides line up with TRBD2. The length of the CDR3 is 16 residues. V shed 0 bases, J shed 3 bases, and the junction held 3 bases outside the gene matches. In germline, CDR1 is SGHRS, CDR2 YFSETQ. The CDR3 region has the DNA TGCGCCAGCAGCTTGGCTCCTAGCGGGAGGGAAGAGACCCAGTACTTC. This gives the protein CASSLAPSGREETQYF.

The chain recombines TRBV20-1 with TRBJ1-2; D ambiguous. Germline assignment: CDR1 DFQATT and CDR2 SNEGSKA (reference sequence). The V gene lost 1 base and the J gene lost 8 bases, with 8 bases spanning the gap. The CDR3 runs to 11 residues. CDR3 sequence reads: CSARAIAGYTF. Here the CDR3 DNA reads TGCAGTGCTAGAGCAATTGCAGGCTACACCTTC.

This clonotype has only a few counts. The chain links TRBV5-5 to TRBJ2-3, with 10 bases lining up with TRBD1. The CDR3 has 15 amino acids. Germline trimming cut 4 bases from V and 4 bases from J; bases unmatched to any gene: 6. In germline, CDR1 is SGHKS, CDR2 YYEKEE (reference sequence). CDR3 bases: TGTGCCAGCAGCCCGGGACAGGGGATCGCAGATACGCAGTATTTT. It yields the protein CASSPGQGIADTQYF.

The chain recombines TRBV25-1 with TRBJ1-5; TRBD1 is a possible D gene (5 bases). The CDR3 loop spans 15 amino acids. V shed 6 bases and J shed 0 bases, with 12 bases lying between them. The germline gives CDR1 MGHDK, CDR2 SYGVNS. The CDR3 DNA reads TGTGCCAGCAGCCGCGGGGGAGATAGCAATCAGCCCCAGCATTTT. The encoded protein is CASSRGGDSNQPQHF.